This T cell receptor beta chain was observed in a study of cytomegalovirus exposure and HLA in healthy donors. The PCR was carried out with 60 Vbeta primers and 13 Jbeta primers. Original analysis: An analysis that came later counted some 81 million unique TCR beta chains, some 11 million shared. This table comes from immunoSEQ multiplex PCR, and its TCRdb copy is limited to in-frame clones, with some not included. The V and J calls and clone size come from that table; D and trimming were worked out from the DNA. Of some 200,000 clones listed, over 65% are singletons. Regarding this clone: Its antigen is currently unknown.

Germline V gives CDR1 GTSNPN, CDR2 SVGIG (reference sequence). Unmatched junction bases numbered 21, after V lost 4 bases and J lost 4 bases. The CDR3 length is 19 residues. Whole-study findings and limits: When analyzed later, a missense DCLRE1C variant was found to be linked to TCR beta V- and J-gene trimming. Presence/absence results assume similar sequencing depth per donor, which may not hold.

The receptor's source is a man aged 35-49 years in good health and CMV-seronegative. V is TRBV30 and J is TRBJ1-4, with 7 nucleotides matching TRBD1. Sequenced: PBMCs. Here the CDR3 DNA reads TGTGCCTGGACCCCTCCTCGACAGGGCCCAGACCGAGTTAATGAAAAACTGTTTTTT. This gives the protein CAWTPPRQGPDRVNEKLFF.